Included here is one TCR beta chain sequence, with context. Its antigen is not identified. The data stem from a study of early T cells in non-severe SARS-CoV-2 infection. Study context: The authors sequenced bulk RNA from unsorted whole blood, leaving chains unpaired. Points from the study as a whole: Private and CD4 specificities were missed by VDJdb matching, skewed to anti-spike CD8.

The TCR library protocol attached unique molecular identifiers to the individual cDNA molecules. TCRdb itself ran the 5' RACE reads through MiXCR, one entry per CDR3 protein. The sample holds 80,000 to 95,000 distinct CDR3 sequences, roughly 15% seen once. The ends were cut back, 1 base at V and 0 bases at J, with 7 bases in the middle. The CDR3 loop spans 14 amino acids. Germline-derived CDR1 and CDR2 are MNHNS and SASEGT. J is TRBJ2-7 and V is TRBV6-1; D not certain. The source is an adult who was a healthcare worker with PCR-confirmed SARS-CoV-2 infection or an uninfected control (not recorded which). Sequenced input: whole blood. CDR3 sequence: CASSEEDLSYEQYV. As DNA, the CDR3 is TGTGCCAGCAGTGAAGAAGACCTCTCCTACGAGCAGTACGTC.